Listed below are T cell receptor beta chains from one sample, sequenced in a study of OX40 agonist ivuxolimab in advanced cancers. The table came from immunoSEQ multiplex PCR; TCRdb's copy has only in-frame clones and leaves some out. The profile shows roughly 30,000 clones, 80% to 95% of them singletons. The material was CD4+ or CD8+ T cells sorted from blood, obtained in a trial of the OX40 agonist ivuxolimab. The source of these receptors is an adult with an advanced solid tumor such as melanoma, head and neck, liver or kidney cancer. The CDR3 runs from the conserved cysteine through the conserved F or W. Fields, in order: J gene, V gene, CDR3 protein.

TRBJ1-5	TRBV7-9	CASSPSGARDQPQHF
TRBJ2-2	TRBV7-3	CASSQWNTGELFF
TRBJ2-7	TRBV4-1	CASSPGLASSYEQYF
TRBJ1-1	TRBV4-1	CASSLGGRNTEAFF
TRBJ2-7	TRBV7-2	CASSLNPLYEQYF
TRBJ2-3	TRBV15	CATSRDTGGATDTQYF
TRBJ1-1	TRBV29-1	CSVEQGNTEAFF
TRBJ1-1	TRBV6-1	CATLDGNTEAFF
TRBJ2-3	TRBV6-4	CASSGRDPDTQYF
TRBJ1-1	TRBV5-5	CASSVGTGGGLDTEAFF
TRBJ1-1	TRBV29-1	CSARTGNTEAFF
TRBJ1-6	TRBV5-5	CASSLTQLGTYNSPLHF
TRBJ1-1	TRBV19	CASSEYLERTAMMNTEAFF
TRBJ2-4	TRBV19	CASSFPFAYAKNIQYF
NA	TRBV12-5	CASWGPASYEQYF
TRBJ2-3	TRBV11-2	CASSHTMDFTDTQYF
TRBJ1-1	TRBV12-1	CASSFAPGDRESLGTEAFF
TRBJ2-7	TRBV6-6	CASSYQGANYEQYF
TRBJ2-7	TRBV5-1	CASSLVAPSYEQYF
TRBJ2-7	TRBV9	CASSGDNYEQYF
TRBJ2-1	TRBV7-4	CASSGGSYNEQFF
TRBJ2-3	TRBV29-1	CSVEDTDRGVLNTQYF